These 28 T cell receptor beta chains came from one sample sequenced in a study of cytomegalovirus exposure and HLA in healthy donors listed by TCRdb under 2017. The library came from the immunoSEQ multiplex PCR assay. A mixture of 60 forward primers for TCR Vbeta segments and 13 reverse primers for TCR Jbeta segments was used in the multiplex PCR. The clones in this table, taken by TCRdb from immuneACCESS, are in-frame only. Not every clone is retained; where verified, under half of the shortfall comes from an unresolved V gene, and the cause of the rest is unknown. The sample contains about 140,000 clones, 80% of them found a single time. Roughly 1.2% of the sample lies in the top ten. The sequenced sample consisted of PBMCs. These receptors were obtained from a male donor in good health and CMV-seropositive.

J is TRBJ2-2 and V is TRBV27; TRBD2 is a possible D gene (6 bases). Germline V gene sequence: CDR1 MNHEY, CDR2 SMNVEV (reference sequence). Trimming left V 6 bases short and J 5 bases short, with 16 bases between. The CDR3 contains 15 residues. The CDR3, as DNA: TGTGCCAGCAGACCAGGGACTCTGGAAACCGGGGAGCTGTTTTTT. It is translated as CASRPGTLETGELFF.

The chain combines TRBV14 with TRBJ2-2, with D tentatively TRBD2 (6 bases). Trimming removed 4 bases from V and 0 bases from J, with 9 bases in between. This CDR3 contains 15 residues. CDR1 is SGHDN and CDR2 is FVKESK in the germline V gene. The CDR3 loop is CASSRAGTNTGELFF. The CDR3 coding sequence is TGTGCCAGCAGCCGAGCGGGTACGAACACCGGGGAGCTGTTTTTT.

This chain connects TRBV11-2 to TRBJ1-2; 10 nucleotides agree with TRBD1. Germline-derived CDR1 and CDR2 are SGHAT and FQNNGV. The CDR3 has 14 residues. V shed 1 base, J shed 8 bases, and the junction held 4 bases outside the gene matches. In nucleotides, the CDR3 is TGTGCCAGCAGCTTAGGGACAGGGGGAGGCGGCTACACCTTC. It yields the protein CASSLGTGGGGYTF.

The chain uses TRBV7-9 and TRBJ2-1, with 12 nucleotides matching TRBD2. The J segment lost 7 bases and the V segment lost 5 bases, leaving 12 bases of the junction unmatched. The CDR3 is 17 amino acids. The germline gives CDR1 SEHNR, CDR2 FQNEAQ (reference sequence). CDR3 region: CASSLDGGLAGINEQFF. CDR3 bases: TGTGCCAGCAGCCTCGACGGCGGACTAGCGGGAATAAATGAGCAGTTCTTC.

The V gene is TRBV9, the J gene TRBJ2-7, with a tentative D call TRBD2 (5 bases). Trimming cost V 0 bases and J 0 bases, with 10 bases left between them. CDR1 is SGDLS and CDR2 is YYNGEE in the germline V gene. This CDR3 spans 15 amino acids. The CDR3 is CASSVESGPSYEQYF. The DNA of the CDR3 is TGTGCCAGCAGCGTAGAGAGCGGCCCCTCCTACGAGCAGTACTTC. The whole variable domain, remainder taken from reference TRBV9 and TRBJ2-7, is DSGVTQTPKHLITATGQRVTLRCSPRSGDLSVYWYQQSLDQGLQFLIQYYNGEERAKGNILERFSAQQFPDLHSELNLSSLELGDSALYFCASSVESGPSYEQYFGPGTRLTVT.

This clone was observed a single time. The CDR3 DNA reads as TGTGCCAGCAGCTTATTCTTAGGGTCAGGGAAAAACATTCAGTACTTC. It translates to CASSLFLGSGKNIQYF. The rearrangement joins TRBV7-2 to TRBJ2-4, with a tentative D call TRBD1 (5 bases). The CDR3 length is 16 residues. CDR1 is SGHTA and CDR2 is FQGNSA in the germline V gene. V was pared by 2 bases and J by 4 bases, with 15 bases between. Supplemented by reference TRBV7-2 and TRBJ2-4, the full variable domain reads GAGVSQSPSNKVTEKGKDVELRCDPISGHTALYWYRQSLGQGLEFLIYFQGNSAPDKSGLPSDRFSAERTGGSVSTLTIQRTQQEDSAVYLCASSLFLGSGKNIQYFGAGTRLSVL.

The chain couples TRBV7-9 to TRBJ1-3, with TRBD1 matching over 8 bases. The V gene's germline CDR1 is SEHNR and CDR2 FQNEAQ (reference sequence). The V and J ends lost 5 bases and 2 bases, in that order; junction bases with no gene match: 5. The CDR3 extends over 15 amino acids. The CDR3 loop reads CASSPTGGTGNTIYF. The CDR3 DNA follows: TGTGCCAGCAGCCCCACAGGGGGGACTGGAAACACCATATATTTT.

The V gene is TRBV11-2, the J gene TRBJ2-2, with no clear D. Germline CDR1 and CDR2: SGHAT and FQNNGV. The CDR3 is made up of 11 amino acids. Trimming took 10 bases from V and 5 from J, leaving 8 bases between them. In DNA, the CDR3 is TGTGCCACCCAGAGGACCGGGGAGCTGTTTTTT. It encodes CATQRTGELFF.

V and J are TRBV7-2 and TRBJ1-5; D is undetermined. Per germline, CDR1 SGHTA and CDR2 FQGNSA. The length of the CDR3 is 14 residues. V was trimmed by 1 base and J by 1 base, leaving 5 bases between them. CDR3 nucleotide sequence: TGTGCCAGCAGCTTAGGAGAAAGCAATCAGCCCCAGCATTTT. Its protein is CASSLGESNQPQHF.

This clone was found a few times. V gene TRBV6-5 combines with J gene TRBJ2-1, with 8 bases that match TRBD2. The length of the CDR3 is 15 residues. The V gene's germline CDR1 is MNHEY and CDR2 SVGAGI. The ends lost 5 bases at V and 7 bases at J; junction bases unmatched: 10. This CDR3 reads CASSLDVAGRNEQFF. In DNA, the CDR3 is TGTGCCAGCAGTCTGGATGTAGCGGGGAGAAATGAGCAGTTCTTC.

The rearrangement uses TRBV5-1 and TRBJ2-7, with D possibly TRBD1 on 5 matching bases. CDR1 and CDR2 (germline): SGHRS, YFSETQ. The CDR3 totals 14 residues. V was shortened by 3 bases and J by 5 bases, with 15 bases between the two germline ends. Here the CDR3 reads CASSWKDSNHEQYF. The CDR3 DNA reads TGCGCCAGCAGCTGGAAAGACAGTAACCACGAGCAGTACTTC.

The chain links TRBV7-2 to TRBJ2-5; maybe TRBD2 (6 bases). The CDR3 sequence is 16 residues long. V gave up 0 bases and J gave up 6 bases, with 17 bases separating them. Germline values: CDR1 SGHTA, CDR2 FQGNSA. The CDR3 region has the DNA TGTGCCAGCAGCTTAGCTGGTGGTGGAGGGTTGAAGACCCAGTACTTC. Its translation: CASSLAGGGGLKTQYF. The variable domain in full, completed from reference TRBV7-2 and TRBJ2-5, reads GAGVSQSPSNKVTEKGKDVELRCDPISGHTALYWYRQSLGQGLEFLIYFQGNSAPDKSGLPSDRFSAERTGGSVSTLTIQRTQQEDSAVYLCASSLAGGGGLKTQYFGPGTRLLVL.

The chain carries TRBV6-5 and TRBJ1-2; TRBD1 matches at 9 bases. After removal of 2 bases from V and 3 bases from J, the junction contained 7 bases not matched to a gene. This CDR3 has 16 residues. Germline-derived CDR1 and CDR2 are MNHEY and SVGAGI. CDR3 coding DNA: TGTGCCAGCAGTTACGGGGGGACAGGGCGGGACTATGGCTACACCTTC. Its translation is CASSYGGTGRDYGYTF.

This sequence joins TRBV4-2 and TRBJ2-5, with TRBD2 identical over 9 bases. The CDR3 consists of 15 residues. Germline lookup yields CDR1 LGHNA and CDR2 YNFKEQ. The V segment lost 0 bases and the J segment 3 bases; nucleotides outside the gene matches: 2. CDR3 bases: TGTGCCAGCAGCCAAGAGCGGGGGGGCGAAGAGACCCAGTACTTC. Translation gives CASSQERGGEETQYF.

This clone was seen only a few times. The chain employs TRBV2 and TRBJ2-1; TRBD2 is a possible D gene (5 bases). The CDR3 is made up of 13 amino acids. Germline CDR1 and CDR2: SNHLY and FYNNEI. Trimming removed 6 bases from V and 4 bases from J, with 10 bases in between. The DNA for the CDR3 is TGTGCCAGCAGAGGTACGGGGTACAATGAGCAGTTCTTC. This gives the protein CASRGTGYNEQFF.

J is TRBJ1-2 and V is TRBV28; D unclear. In germline, CDR1 is MDHEN, CDR2 SYDVKM. Trimming took 2 bases from V and 5 from J, leaving 15 bases between them. CDR3 length: 15 amino acids. CDR3: CASSLDTPGWYGYTF. DNA of the CDR3: TGTGCCAGCAGTTTAGACACCCCCGGATGGTATGGCTACACCTTC.

This clone was seen more than once but under ten times. The chain joins TRBV14 to TRBJ2-7, with 13 bases that match TRBD2. This CDR3 contains 15 residues. Losses at the gene ends were 1 base for V and 4 bases for J; bases not matched to a gene: 1. Germline V gene data show CDR1 as SGHDN and CDR2 as FVKESK. CDR3: CASSQGLAGGYEQYF. The CDR3 coding sequence is TGTGCCAGCAGCCAAGGACTAGCGGGGGGTTACGAGCAGTACTTC.

The chain employs TRBV19 and TRBJ1-1; 7 bases match TRBD1. Germline V gene data show CDR1 as LNHDA and CDR2 as SQIVND (reference sequence). The CDR3 is 17 amino acids. V lost 0 bases and J lost 0; bases outside the gene matches: 7. In DNA form, the CDR3 reads TGTGCCAGTAGTATAGAGGGGGGACAGCAGGTGAACACTGAAGCTTTCTTT. It is translated as CASSIEGGQQVNTEAFF.

The chain is built from TRBV5-1 and TRBJ2-5, with a possible D match to TRBD1 (5 bases). V was pared by 4 bases and J by 11 bases, with 21 bases between. The V gene's germline CDR1 is SGHRS and CDR2 YFSETQ. The CDR3 has 14 residues. The CDR3 loop reads CASSPGQGEPGQYF. The DNA for the CDR3 is TGCGCCAGCAGCCCAGGGCAGGGTGAACCCGGGCAGTACTTC.

This chain links TRBV11-2 with TRBJ1-1; 9 bases are a match to TRBD1. This CDR3 contains 17 residues. Germline V gives CDR1 SGHAT, CDR2 FQNNGV. The V gene end was trimmed by 4 bases and the J gene end by 1 base; junction bases not matched to a gene: 10. The CDR3 DNA is TGTGCCAGCAGCTCCCACCCACAGGGGGCTGGGAACACTGAAGCTTTCTTT. Residues: CASSSHPQGAGNTEAFF.

A single count supports this clone. The chain uses TRBV5-1 and TRBJ2-1; 8 bases line up with TRBD1. Per the germline V gene, CDR1 is SGHRS and CDR2 is YFSETQ. The ends lost 4 bases at V and 0 bases at J; junction bases unmatched: 9. This CDR3 comprises 17 residues. CDR3 nucleotides: TGCGCCAGCAGCCCGCTGCAGGGGGCCCTCTCCTACAATGAGCAGTTCTTC. It translates to CASSPLQGALSYNEQFF.

V gene TRBV6-5 combines with J gene TRBJ2-7; TRBD1 agrees at 7 bases. The CDR3 loop spans 15 amino acids. The V gene's germline CDR1 is MNHEY and CDR2 SVGAGI. The ends lost 5 bases at V and 2 bases at J; junction bases unmatched: 9. The CDR3 sequence: CASSKFRDSTYEQYF. The CDR3 nucleotides read TGTGCCAGCAGTAAATTCCGGGACAGCACCTACGAGCAGTACTTC.

The chain uses TRBV29-1 and TRBJ2-3; possibly TRBD1 for D (6 bases). The ends were cut back, 6 bases at V and 2 bases at J, with 12 bases in the middle. CDR3 length equals 13 residues. Germline lookup yields CDR1 SQVTM and CDR2 ANQGSEA. The CDR3 here is CSVGQKLTDTQYF. The CDR3 DNA sequence: TGCAGCGTCGGACAGAAACTCACAGATACGCAGTATTTT.

The chain couples TRBV5-6 to TRBJ1-1; no clear D gene. The length of the CDR3 is 12 residues. CDR1 is SGHDT, CDR2 YYEEEE, per germline. Trimming pared 3 bases from V and 8 bases from J, leaving 11 bases between. This CDR3 reads CASSYGPAEAFF. DNA of the CDR3: TGTGCCAGCAGCTACGGTCCAGCGGAAGCTTTCTTT.

This chain connects TRBV5-4 to TRBJ2-3; no definite D call. Germline V lookup: CDR1 SGHNT, CDR2 YYREEE (reference sequence). CDR3 length: 15 amino acids. V gave up 5 bases and J gave up 2 bases, with 15 bases separating them. The CDR3 protein is CASRPDSDFTDTQYF. DNA of the CDR3: TGTGCCAGCAGACCCGACTCGGATTTCACAGATACGCAGTATTTT.

This clone turned up a few times. The chain recombines TRBV14 with TRBJ1-1; 9 positions agree with TRBD1. Germline V CDR1 and CDR2: SGHDN, FVKESK. V was clipped by 4 bases and J by 3 bases; unmatched bases: 12. The length of the CDR3 is 17 residues. Here the CDR3 DNA reads TGTGCCAGCAGCCGCCAGACAGGGGGTCGGGTGCACACTGAAGCTTTCTTT. This codes for CASSRQTGGRVHTEAFF.

V gene TRBV6-1 combines with J gene TRBJ1-5, with D possibly being TRBD1 (5 bases). There are 15 residues in the CDR3. V was clipped by 8 bases and J by 10 bases, with 24 bases between them. The germline gives CDR1 MNHNS, CDR2 SASEGT. CDR3 loop: CASSPQPQDISPQHF. DNA for the CDR3: TGTGCCAGCTCCCCCCAGCCACAGGATATCAGCCCCCAGCATTTT.

V and J are TRBV7-9 and TRBJ2-7; 16 nucleotides match TRBD2. The CDR3 loop spans 16 amino acids. With 5 bases clipped from V and 2 bases from J, the junction kept 3 bases outside the gene matches. CDR1 is SEHNR and CDR2 is FQNEAQ in the germline V gene (reference sequence). CDR3 region: CASSRGLAGGPYEQYF. The CDR3 nucleotides are TGTGCCAGCAGCCGGGGACTAGCGGGAGGGCCCTACGAGCAGTACTTC.